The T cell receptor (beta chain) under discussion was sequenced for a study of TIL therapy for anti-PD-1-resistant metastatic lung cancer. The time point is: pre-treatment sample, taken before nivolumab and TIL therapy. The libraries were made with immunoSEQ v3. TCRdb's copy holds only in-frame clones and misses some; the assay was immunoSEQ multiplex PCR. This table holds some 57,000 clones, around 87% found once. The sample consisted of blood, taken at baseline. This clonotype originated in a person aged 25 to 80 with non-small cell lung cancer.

The CDR3 bases are TGCAGCGCGGGGACAGGGCCGGTCTACGGTGGCTACACCTTC. Residues: CSAGTGPVYGGYTF. The V and J genes are TRBV29-1 and TRBJ1-2; 9 bases are shared with TRBD1. Germline V gene data show CDR1 as SQVTM and CDR2 as ANQGSEA. This CDR3 comprises 14 residues. Trimming at V came to 7 bases and at J to 7 bases, leaving 13 bases not matched to a gene.